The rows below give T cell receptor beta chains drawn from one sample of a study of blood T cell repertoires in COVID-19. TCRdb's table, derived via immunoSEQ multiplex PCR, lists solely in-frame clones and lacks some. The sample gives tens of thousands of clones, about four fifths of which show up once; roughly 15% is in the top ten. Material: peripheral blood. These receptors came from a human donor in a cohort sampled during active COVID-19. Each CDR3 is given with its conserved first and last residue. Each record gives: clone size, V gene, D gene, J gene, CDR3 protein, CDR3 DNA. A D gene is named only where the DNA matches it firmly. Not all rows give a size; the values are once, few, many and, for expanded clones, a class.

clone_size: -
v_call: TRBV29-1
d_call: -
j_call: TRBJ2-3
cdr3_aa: CSVEEATDTQYF
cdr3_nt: TGCAGCGTTGAAGAGGCCACAGATACGCAGTATTTT

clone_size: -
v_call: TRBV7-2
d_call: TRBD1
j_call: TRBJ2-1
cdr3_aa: CASRSSRGSSYNEQFF
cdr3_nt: TGTGCCAGCAGATCTAGCAGGGGGAGCTCCTACAATGAGCAGTTCTTC

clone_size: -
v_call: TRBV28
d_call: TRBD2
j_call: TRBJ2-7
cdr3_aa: CASSLITSVDYEQYF
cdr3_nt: TGTGCCAGCAGTTTGATCACTAGCGTCGACTACGAGCAGTACTTC

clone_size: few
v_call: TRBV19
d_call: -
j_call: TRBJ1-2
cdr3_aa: CASESRTNYGYTF
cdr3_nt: TGTGCCAGTGAGTCCAGGACTAACTATGGCTACACCTTC

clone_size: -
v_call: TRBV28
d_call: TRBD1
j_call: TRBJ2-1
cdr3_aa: CASSPRTGTNEQFF
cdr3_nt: TGTGCCAGCAGTCCACGGACAGGGACCAATGAGCAGTTCTTC

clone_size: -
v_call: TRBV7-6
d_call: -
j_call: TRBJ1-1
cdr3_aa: CASSLNRNTEAFF
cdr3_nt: TGTGCCAGCAGCTTAAACAGGAACACTGAAGCTTTCTTT

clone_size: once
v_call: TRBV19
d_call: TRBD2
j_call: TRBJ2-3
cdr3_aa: CASSNRRASGSSTDTQYF
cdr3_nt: TGTGCCAGTAGTAACAGGAGGGCTAGCGGGAGTAGCACAGATACGCAGTATTTT

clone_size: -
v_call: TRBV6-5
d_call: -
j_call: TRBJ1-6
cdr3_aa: CASITTGDNSPLHF
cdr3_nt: TGTGCCAGCATTACGACAGGCGATAATTCACCCCTCCACTTT

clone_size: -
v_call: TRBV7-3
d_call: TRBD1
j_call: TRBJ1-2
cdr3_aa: CASSPTGGSGYGYTF
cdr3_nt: TGTGCCAGCAGCCCTACAGGGGGCTCCGGCTATGGCTACACCTTC

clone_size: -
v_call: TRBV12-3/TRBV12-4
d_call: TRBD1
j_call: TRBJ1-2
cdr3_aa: CASSRAGGPGYTF
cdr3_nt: TGTGCCAGCAGCCGGGCAGGGGGCCCTGGCTACACCTTC

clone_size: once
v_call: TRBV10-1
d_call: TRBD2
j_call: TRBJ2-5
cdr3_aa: CASSDPGTSGVGETQYF
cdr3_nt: TGCGCCAGCAGTGACCCTGGGACTAGCGGGGTAGGGGAGACCCAGTACTTC

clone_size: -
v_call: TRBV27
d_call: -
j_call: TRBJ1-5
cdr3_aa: CASSLRGFYSNQPQHF
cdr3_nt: TGTGCCAGCAGTTTAAGGGGGTTTTATAGCAATCAGCCCCAGCATTTT

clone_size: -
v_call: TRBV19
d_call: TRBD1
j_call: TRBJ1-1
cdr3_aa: CASSGQGGTEAFF
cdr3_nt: TGTGCCAGTTCGGGACAGGGTGGCACTGAAGCTTTCTTT

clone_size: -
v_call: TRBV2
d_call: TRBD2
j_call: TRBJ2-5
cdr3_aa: CASSGTWEGPQETQYF
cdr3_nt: TGTGCCAGCAGTGGTACCTGGGAGGGACCCCAAGAGACCCAGTACTTC

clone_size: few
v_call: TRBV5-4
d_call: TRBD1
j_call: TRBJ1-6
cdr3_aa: CASSEGRQGPDYNSPLHF
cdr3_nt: TGTGCCAGCAGCGAAGGGCGACAGGGGCCAGATTATAATTCACCCCTCCACTTT

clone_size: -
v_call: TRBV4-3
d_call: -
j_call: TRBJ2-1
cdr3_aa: CASSHGLGANEQFF
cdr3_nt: TGCGCCAGCAGCCATGGTCTAGGGGCAAATGAGCAGTTCTTC

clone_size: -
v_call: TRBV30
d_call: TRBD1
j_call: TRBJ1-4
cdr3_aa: CAWSPGTGDEKLFF
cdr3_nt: TGTGCCTGGAGTCCTGGGACAGGGGATGAAAAACTGTTTTTT

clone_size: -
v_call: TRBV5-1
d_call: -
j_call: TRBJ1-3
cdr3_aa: CASSSAGRGSGNTIYF
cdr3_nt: TGCGCCAGCAGCTCGGCCGGGCGAGGGTCCGGAAACACCATATATTTT

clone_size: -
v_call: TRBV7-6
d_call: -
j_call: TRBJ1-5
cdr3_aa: CASSSGLRGVNQPQHF
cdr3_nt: TGTGCCAGCAGCTCAGGCCTCCGGGGGGTAAATCAGCCCCAGCATTTT

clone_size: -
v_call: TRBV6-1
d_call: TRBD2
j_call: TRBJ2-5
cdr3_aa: CASSEGGAGGETQYF
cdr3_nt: TGTGCCAGCAGTGAAGGGGGCGCGGGGGGAGAGACCCAGTACTTC

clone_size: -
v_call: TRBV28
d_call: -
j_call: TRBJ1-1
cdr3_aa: CASSLIRGTEAFF
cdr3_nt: TGTGCCAGCAGTTTAATCAGGGGCACTGAAGCTTTCTTT

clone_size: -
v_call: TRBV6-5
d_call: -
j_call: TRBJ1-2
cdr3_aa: CASTDSSFYGYTF
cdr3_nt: TGTGCCAGCACCGACTCAAGCTTCTATGGCTACACCTTC

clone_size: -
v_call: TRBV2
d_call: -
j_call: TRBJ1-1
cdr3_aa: CASSDYPTGLNTEAFF
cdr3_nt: TGTGCCAGCAGTGATTACCCCACAGGATTGAACACTGAAGCTTTCTTT